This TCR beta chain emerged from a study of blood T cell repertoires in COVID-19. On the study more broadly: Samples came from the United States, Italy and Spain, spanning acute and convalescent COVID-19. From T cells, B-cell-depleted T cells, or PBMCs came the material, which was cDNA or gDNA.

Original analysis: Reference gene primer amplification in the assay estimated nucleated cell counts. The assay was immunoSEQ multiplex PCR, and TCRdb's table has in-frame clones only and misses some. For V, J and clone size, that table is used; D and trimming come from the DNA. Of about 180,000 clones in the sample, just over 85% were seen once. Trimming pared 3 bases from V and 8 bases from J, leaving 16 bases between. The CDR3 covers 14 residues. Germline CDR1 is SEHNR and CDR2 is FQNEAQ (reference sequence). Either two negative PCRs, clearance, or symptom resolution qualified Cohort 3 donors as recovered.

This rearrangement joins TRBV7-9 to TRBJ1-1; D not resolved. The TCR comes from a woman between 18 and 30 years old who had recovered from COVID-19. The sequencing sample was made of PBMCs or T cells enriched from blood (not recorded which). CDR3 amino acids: CASSLGREFEEAFF. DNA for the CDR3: TGTGCCAGCAGCTTGGGGAGGGAATTCGAGGAAGCTTTCTTT.